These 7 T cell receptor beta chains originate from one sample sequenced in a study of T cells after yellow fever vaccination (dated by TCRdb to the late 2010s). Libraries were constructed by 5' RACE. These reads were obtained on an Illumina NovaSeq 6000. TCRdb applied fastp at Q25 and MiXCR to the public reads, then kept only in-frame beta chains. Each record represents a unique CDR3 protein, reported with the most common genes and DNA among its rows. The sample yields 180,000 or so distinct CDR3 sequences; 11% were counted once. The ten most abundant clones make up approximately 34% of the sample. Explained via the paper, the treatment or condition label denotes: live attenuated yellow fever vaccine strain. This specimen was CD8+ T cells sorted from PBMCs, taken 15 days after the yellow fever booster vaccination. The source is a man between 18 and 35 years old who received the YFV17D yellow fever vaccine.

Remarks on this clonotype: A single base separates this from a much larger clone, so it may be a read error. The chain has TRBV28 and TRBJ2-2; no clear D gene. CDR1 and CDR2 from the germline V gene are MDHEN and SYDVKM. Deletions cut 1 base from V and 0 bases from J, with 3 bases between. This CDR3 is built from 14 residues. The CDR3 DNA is TGTGCCAGCAGTTTATCCCCGAACACCGGGGAGCTGTTTTTT. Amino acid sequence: CASSLSPNTGELFF.

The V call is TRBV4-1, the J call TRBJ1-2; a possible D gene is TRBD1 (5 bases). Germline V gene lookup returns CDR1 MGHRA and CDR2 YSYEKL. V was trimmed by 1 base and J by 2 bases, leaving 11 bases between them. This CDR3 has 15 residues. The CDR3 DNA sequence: TGCGCCAGCAGCCAAGGGTCAGGGATCAACTATGGCTACACCTTC. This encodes CASSQGSGINYGYTF.

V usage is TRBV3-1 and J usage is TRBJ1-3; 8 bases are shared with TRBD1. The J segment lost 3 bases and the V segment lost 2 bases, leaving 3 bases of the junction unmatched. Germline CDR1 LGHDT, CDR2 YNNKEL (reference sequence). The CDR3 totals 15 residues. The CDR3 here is CASSQNRGFGNTIYF. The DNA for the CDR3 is TGTGCCAGCAGCCAAAACAGGGGGTTTGGAAACACCATATATTTT.

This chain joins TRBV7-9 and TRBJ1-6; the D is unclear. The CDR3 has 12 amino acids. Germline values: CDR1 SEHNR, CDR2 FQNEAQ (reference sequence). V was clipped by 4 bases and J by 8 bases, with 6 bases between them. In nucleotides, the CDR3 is TGTGCCAGCAGCTCGTGGGATTCACCCCTCCACTTT. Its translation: CASSSWDSPLHF.

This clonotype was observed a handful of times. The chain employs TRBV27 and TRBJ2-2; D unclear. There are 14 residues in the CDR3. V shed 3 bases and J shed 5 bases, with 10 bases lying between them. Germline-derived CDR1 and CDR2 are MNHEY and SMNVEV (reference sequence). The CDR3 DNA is TGTGCCAGCAGTTTCCGAGGTTGGACCGGGGAGCTGTTTTTT. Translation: CASSFRGWTGELFF.

CDR3 DNA: TGTGCCAGCAGCCCCAGGACAGGCTCAGATACGCAGTATTTT. Translated, it gives CASSPRTGSDTQYF. V is TRBV28 and J is TRBJ2-3; 7 bases match TRBD1. V lost 6 bases, J lost 4 bases, and 7 bases stayed unmatched. CDR3 length: 14 amino acids. CDR1 is MDHEN, CDR2 SYDVKM, per germline.

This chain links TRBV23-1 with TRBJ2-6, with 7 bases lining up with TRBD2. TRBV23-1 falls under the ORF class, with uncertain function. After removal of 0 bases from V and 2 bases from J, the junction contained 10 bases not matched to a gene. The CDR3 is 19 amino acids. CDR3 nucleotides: TGCGCCAGCAGTCAATCACGTTCCGGGGGGTGGGCTGGGGCCAACGTCCTGACTTTC. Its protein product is CASSQSRSGGWAGANVLTF.